This TCR beta chain was recovered during a study of early stage breast cancer tumors. Sequenced by immunoSEQ multiplex PCR; TCRdb stores in-frame clones only, minus some. Here the sample spans about 41,000 clones, around 72% being singletons. The CDR3 contains 13 residues. Germline V CDR1 and CDR2: SGHRS, YFSETQ. Trimming removed 0 bases from V and 5 bases from J, with 8 bases in between. The source material was blood. This sequence was found in a person between 50 and 60 years old with breast cancer. V is TRBV5-1 and J is TRBJ2-5; tentative D call: TRBD1 (6 bases). CDR3 DNA sequence: TGCGCCAGCAGCTTGGCAGGGGATGAGACCCAGTACTTC. Residues: CASSLAGDETQYF.